This T cell receptor (beta chain) is from a study of blood T cell repertoires in COVID-19. Study-wide background: COVID-19 samples, acute and convalescent, were from the United States, Italy and Spain.

The CDR3 length is 15 residues. The ends lost 4 bases at V and 7 bases at J; junction bases unmatched: 6. Germline V gene data show CDR1 as SGHTS and CDR2 as YDEGEE. Authors' analysis steps: Amplified reference gene primers provided the basis for estimating nucleated cell counts. Sequencing used immunoSEQ multiplex PCR; TCRdb keeps in-frame clones, though not all of them. V and J calls and clone size come straight from that table; D and trimming were deduced from the DNA. This sample has 100,000 to 130,000 clones, with about 85% found just once. The sequencing input was peripheral blood. This sequence originates from a woman aged 70-85 years with acute or convalescent COVID-19. J is TRBJ1-6 and V is TRBV5-8; TRBD1 agrees at 9 bases. For the CDR3, the DNA is TGTGCCAGCAGCGCTTCCGGGACAGGGAATTCACCCCTCCACTTT. It specifies CASSASGTGNSPLHF. Full variable domain (missing parts from reference TRBV5-8 and TRBJ1-6): EAGVTQSPTHLIKTRGQQATLRCSPISGHTSVYWYQQALGLGLQFLLWYDEGEERNRGNFPPRFSGRQFPNYSSELNVNALELEDSALYLCASSASGTGNSPLHFGNGTRLTVT.